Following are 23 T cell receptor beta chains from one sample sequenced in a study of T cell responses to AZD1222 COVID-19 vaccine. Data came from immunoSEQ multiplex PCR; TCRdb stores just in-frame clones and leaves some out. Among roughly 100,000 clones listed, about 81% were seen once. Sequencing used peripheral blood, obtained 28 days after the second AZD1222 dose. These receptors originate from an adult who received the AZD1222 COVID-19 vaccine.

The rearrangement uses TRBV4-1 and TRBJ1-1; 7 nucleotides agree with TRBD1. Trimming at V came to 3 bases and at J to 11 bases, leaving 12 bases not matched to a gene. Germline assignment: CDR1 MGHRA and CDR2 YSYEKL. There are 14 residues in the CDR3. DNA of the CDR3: TGCGCCAGCAGCCATCGCGGACAGGACGCTTCTGCTTTCTTT. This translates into CASSHRGQDASAFF.

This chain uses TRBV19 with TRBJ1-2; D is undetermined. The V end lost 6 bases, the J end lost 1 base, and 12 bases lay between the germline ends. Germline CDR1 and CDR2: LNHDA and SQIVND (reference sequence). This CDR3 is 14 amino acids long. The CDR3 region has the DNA TGTGCCAGTAGGTCGGGGATAATTAACTATGGCTACACCTTC. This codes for CASRSGIINYGYTF. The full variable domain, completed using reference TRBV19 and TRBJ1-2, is DGGITQSPKYLFRKEGQNVTLSCEQNLNHDAMYWYRQDPGQGLRLIYYSQIVNDFQKGDIAEGYSVSREKKESFPLTVTSAQKNPTAFYLCASRSGIINYGYTFGSGTRLTVV.

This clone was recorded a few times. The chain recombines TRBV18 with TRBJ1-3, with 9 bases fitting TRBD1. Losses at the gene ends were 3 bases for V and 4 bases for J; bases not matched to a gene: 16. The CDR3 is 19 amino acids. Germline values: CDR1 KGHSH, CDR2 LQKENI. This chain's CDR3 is CASSPISGQGLSAGNTIYF. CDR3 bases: TGTGCCAGCTCACCTATTTCGGGACAGGGACTGTCGGCGGGAAACACCATATATTTT.

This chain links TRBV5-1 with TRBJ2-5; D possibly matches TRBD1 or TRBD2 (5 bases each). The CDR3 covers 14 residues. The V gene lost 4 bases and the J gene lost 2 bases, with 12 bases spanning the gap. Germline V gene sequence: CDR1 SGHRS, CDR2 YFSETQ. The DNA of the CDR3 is TGCGCCAGCAGCCCGGGACGGACACAAGAGACCCAGTACTTC. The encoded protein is CASSPGRTQETQYF.

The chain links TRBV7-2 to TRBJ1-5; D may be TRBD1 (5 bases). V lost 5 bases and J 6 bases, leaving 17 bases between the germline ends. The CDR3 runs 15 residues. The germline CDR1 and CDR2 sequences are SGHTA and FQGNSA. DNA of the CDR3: TGTGCCAGCAGCCAGTGGTCTGGGGGTGGTCAGCCCCAGCATTTT. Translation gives CASSQWSGGGQPQHF.

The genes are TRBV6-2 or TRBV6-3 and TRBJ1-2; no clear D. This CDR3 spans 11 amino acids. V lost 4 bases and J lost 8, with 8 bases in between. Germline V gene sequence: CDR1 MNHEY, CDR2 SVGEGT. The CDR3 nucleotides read TGTGCCAGCAGTTTGGCGGGCGGCTACACCTTC. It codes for CASSLAGGYTF.

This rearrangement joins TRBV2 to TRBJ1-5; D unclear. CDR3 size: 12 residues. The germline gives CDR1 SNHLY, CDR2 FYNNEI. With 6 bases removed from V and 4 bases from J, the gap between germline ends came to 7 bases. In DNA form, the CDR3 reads TGTGCCAGCAGAACCACAAATCAGCCCCAGCATTTT. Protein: CASRTTNQPQHF.

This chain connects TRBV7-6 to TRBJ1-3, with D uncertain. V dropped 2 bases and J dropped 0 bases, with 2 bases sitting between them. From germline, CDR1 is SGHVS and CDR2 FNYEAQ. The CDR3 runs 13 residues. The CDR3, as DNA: TGTGCCAGCAGCTTAAACTCTGGAAACACCATATATTTT. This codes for CASSLNSGNTIYF. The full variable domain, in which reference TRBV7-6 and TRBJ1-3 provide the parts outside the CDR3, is GAGVSQSPRYKVTKRGQDVALRCDPISGHVSLYWYRQALGQGPEFLTYFNYEAQQDKSGLPNDRFSAERPEGSISTLTIQRTEQRDSAMYRCASSLNSGNTIYFGEGSWLTVV.

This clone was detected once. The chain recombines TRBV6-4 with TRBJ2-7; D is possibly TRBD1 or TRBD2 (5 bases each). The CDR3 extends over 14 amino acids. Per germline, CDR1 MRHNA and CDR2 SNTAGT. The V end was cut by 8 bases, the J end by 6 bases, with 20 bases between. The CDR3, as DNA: TGTGCCAGCGGGGTTTGGGAGAGCCAGGGCGAGCAGTACTTC. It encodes CASGVWESQGEQYF.

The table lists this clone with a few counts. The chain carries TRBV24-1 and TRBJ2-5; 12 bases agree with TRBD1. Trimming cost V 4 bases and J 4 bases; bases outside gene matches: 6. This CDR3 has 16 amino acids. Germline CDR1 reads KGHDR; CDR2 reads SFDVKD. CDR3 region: CATSDSGTGGRETQYF. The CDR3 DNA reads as TGTGCCACCAGTGACTCCGGGACAGGGGGCCGAGAGACCCAGTACTTC.

This CDR3 is CASSGILEGELFF. CDR3 bases: TGTGCCAGCAGCGGGATTCTGGAAGGGGAGCTGTTTTTT. The chain employs TRBV2 and TRBJ2-2; tentatively, D is TRBD2 (5 bases). The V end was cut by 6 bases, the J end by 8 bases, with 13 bases between. This CDR3 spans 13 amino acids. Germline V lookup: CDR1 SNHLY, CDR2 FYNNEI.

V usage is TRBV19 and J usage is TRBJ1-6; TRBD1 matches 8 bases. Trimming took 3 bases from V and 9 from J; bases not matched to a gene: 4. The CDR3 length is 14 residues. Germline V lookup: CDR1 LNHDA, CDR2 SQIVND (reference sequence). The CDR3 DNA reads TGTGCCAGTAGTATCCAGGGGGCGGTTTCACCCCTCCACTTT. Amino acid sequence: CASSIQGAVSPLHF.

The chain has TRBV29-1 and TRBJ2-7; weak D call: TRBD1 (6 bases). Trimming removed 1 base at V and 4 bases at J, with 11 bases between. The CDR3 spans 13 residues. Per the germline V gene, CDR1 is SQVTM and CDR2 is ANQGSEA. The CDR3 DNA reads TGCAGCGTTGAAGGAACAGGGTATTACGAGCAGTACTTC. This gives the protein CSVEGTGYYEQYF.

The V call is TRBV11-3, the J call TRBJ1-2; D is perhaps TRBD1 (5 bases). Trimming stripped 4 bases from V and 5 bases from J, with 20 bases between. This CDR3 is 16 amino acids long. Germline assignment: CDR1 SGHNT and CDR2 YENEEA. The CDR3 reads CASSSGLQGLGYGYTF. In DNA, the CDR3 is TGTGCCAGCAGCTCAGGACTCCAGGGATTGGGTTATGGCTACACCTTC. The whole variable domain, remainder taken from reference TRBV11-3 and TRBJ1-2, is EAGVVQSPRYKIIEKKQPVAFWCNPISGHNTLYWYLQNLGQGPELLIRYENEEAVDDSQLPKDRFSAERLKGVDSTLKIQPAELGDSAVYLCASSSGLQGLGYGYTFGSGTRLTVV.

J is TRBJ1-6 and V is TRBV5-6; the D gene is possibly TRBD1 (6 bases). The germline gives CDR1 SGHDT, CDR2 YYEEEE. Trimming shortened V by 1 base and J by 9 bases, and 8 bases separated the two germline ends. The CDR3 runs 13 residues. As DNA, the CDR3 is TGTGCCAGCAGCTTGACCAGGGGTTCACCCCTCCACTTT. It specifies CASSLTRGSPLHF.

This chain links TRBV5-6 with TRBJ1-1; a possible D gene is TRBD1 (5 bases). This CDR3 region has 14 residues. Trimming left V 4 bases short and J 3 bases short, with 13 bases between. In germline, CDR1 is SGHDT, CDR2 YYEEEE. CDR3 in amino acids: CASSVPGVDTEAFF. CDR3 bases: TGTGCCAGCAGCGTGCCGGGGGTCGACACTGAAGCTTTCTTT.

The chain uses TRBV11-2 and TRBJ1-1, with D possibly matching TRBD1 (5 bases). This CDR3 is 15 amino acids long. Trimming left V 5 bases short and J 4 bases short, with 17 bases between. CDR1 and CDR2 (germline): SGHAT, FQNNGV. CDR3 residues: CASSRGATRVTEAFF. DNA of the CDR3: TGTGCCAGCAGCCGTGGGGCAACGAGGGTCACTGAAGCTTTCTTT. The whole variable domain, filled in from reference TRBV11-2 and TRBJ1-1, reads EAGVAQSPRYKIIEKRQSVAFWCNPISGHATLYWYQQILGQGPKLLIQFQNNGVVDDSQLPKDRFSAERLKGVDSTLKIQPAKLEDSAVYLCASSRGATRVTEAFFGQGTRLTVV.

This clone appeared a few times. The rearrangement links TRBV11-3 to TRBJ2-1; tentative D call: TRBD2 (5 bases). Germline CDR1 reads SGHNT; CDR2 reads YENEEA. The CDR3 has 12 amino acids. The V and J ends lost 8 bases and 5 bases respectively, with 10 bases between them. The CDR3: CASGLSDNEQFF. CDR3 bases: TGTGCCAGCGGCCTTAGCGACAATGAGCAGTTCTTC.

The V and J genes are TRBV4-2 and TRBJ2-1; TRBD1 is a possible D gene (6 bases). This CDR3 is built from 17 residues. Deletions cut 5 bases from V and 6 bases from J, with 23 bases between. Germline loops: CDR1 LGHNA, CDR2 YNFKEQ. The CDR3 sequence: CASSSRGGGGPSNEQFF. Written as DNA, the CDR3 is TGTGCCAGCAGCTCGCGTGGGGGCGGCGGACCTTCCAATGAGCAGTTCTTC.

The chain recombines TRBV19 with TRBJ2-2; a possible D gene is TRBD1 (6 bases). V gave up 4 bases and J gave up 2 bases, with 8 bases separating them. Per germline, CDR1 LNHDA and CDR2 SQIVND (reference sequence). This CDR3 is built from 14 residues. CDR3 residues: CASSTGTNTGELFF. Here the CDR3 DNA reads TGTGCCAGTAGTACCGGGACAAACACCGGGGAGCTGTTTTTT. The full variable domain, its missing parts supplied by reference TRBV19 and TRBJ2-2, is DGGITQSPKYLFRKEGQNVTLSCEQNLNHDAMYWYRQDPGQGLRLIYYSQIVNDFQKGDIAEGYSVSREKKESFPLTVTSAQKNPTAFYLCASSTGTNTGELFFGEGSRLTVL.

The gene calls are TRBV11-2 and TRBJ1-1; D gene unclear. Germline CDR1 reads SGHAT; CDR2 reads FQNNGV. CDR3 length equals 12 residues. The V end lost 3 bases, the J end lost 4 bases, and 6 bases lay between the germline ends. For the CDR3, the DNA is TGTGCCAGCAGCTTGCGGGTCACTGAAGCTTTCTTT. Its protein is CASSLRVTEAFF.

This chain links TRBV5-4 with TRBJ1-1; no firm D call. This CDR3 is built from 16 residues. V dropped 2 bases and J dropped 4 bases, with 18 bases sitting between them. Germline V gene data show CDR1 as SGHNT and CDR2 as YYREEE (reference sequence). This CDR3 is CASSLIGPVGRTEAFF. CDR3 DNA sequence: TGTGCCAGCAGCTTAATCGGCCCAGTTGGGCGCACTGAAGCTTTCTTT.

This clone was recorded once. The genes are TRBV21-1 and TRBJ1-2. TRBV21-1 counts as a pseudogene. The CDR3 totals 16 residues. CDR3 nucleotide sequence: TGTGCCAGCAGCAAAGTCCCGGGCCTCCCCGGGTATGGCTACACCTTC. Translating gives CASSKVPGLPGYGYTF.